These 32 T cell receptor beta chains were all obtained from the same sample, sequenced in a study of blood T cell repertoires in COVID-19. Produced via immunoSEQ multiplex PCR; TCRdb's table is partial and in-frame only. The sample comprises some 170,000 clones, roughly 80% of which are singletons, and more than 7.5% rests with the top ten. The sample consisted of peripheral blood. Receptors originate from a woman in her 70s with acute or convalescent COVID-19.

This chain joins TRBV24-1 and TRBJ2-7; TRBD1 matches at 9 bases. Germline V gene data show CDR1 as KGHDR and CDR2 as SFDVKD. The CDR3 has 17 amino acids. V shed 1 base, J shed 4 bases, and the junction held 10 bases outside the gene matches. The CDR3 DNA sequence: TGTGCCACCAGTGATTTAATTCTGGGGGACAGGGTTTACGAGCAGTACTTC. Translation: CATSDLILGDRVYEQYF.

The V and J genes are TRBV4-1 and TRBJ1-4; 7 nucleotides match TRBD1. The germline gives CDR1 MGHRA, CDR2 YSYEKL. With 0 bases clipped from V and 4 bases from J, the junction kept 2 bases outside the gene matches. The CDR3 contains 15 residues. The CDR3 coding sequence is TGCGCCAGCAGCCAAGAAGGACAGGATAATGAAAAACTGTTTTTT. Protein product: CASSQEGQDNEKLFF.

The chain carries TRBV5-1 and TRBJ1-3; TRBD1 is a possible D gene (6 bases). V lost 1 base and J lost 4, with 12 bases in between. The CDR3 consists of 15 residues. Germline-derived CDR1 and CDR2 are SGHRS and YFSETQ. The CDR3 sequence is CASSLLSGEGNTIYF. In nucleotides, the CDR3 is TGCGCCAGCAGCTTGCTATCAGGGGAAGGAAACACCATATATTTT.

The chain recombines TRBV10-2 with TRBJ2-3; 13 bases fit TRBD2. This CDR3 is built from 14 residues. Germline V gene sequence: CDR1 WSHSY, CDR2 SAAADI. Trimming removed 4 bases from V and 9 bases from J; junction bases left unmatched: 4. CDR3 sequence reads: CASSGTSGGRTQYF. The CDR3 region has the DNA TGCGCCAGCAGTGGGACTAGCGGGGGTAGGACGCAGTATTTT.

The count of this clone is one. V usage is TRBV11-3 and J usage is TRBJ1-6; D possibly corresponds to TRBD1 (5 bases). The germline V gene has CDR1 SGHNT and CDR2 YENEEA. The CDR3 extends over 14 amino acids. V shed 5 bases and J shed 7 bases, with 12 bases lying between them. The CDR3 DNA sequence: TGTGCCAGCAGCGGGGCAAGTCAGAATTCACCCCTCCACTTT. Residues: CASSGASQNSPLHF.

The CDR3 loop is CASSSPLGTGGIYGYTF. CDR3 in DNA: TGTGCCAGCAGTTCGCCCCTCGGGACAGGGGGGATCTATGGCTACACCTTC. The rearrangement joins TRBV27 to TRBJ1-2; TRBD1 aligns across 11 bases. CDR3 length: 17 amino acids. The V gene's germline CDR1 is MNHEY and CDR2 SMNVEV (reference sequence). Unmatched junction bases numbered 11, after V lost 4 bases and J lost 4 bases.

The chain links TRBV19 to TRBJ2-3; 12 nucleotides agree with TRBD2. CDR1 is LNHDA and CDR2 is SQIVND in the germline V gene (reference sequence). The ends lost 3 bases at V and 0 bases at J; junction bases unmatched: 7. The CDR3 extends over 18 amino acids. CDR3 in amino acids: CASSITLAGGLSTDTQYF. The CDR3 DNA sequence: TGTGCCAGTAGTATTACGCTAGCGGGGGGGCTTAGCACAGATACGCAGTATTTT. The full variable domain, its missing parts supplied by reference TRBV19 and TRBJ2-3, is DGGITQSPKYLFRKEGQNVTLSCEQNLNHDAMYWYRQDPGQGLRLIYYSQIVNDFQKGDIAEGYSVSREKKESFPLTVTSAQKNPTAFYLCASSITLAGGLSTDTQYFGPGTRLTVL.

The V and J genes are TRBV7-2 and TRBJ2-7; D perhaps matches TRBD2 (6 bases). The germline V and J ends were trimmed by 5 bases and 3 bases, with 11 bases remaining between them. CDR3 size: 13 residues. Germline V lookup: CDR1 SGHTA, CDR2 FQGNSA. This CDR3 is CASSRGTRYEQYF. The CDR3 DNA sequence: TGTGCCAGCAGCCGCGGGACTCGCTACGAGCAGTACTTC.

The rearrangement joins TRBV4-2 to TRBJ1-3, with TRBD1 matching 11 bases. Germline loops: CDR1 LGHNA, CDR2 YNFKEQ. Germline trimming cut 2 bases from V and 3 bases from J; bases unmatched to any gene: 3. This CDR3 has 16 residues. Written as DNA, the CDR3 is TGTGCCAGCAGCCAAAAGGACAGGGGGCATGGAAACACCATATATTTT. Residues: CASSQKDRGHGNTIYF.

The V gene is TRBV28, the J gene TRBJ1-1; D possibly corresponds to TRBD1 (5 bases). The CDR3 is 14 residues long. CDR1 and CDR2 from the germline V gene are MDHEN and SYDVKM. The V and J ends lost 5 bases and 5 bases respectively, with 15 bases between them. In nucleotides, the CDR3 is TGTGCCAGCAGTCTCACGGCAGGGTGGACTGAAGCTTTCTTT. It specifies CASSLTAGWTEAFF.

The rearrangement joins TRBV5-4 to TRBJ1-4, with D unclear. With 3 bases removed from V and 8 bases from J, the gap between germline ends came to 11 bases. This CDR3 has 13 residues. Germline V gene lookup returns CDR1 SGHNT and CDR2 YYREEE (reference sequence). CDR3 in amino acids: CASSSQVDEKLFF. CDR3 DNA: TGTGCCAGCAGCTCCCAGGTAGACGAAAAACTGTTTTTT.

This chain's CDR3 is CASSLEPVSGNTIYF. In DNA, the CDR3 is TGCGCCAGCAGCTTGGAACCGGTCTCTGGAAACACCATATATTTT. This chain uses TRBV5-1 with TRBJ1-3; the D is unclear. Between the trimmed V and J ends, which lost 0 bases and 0 bases, there was a span of 7 bases. The germline gives CDR1 SGHRS, CDR2 YFSETQ. The CDR3 has 15 residues.

The CDR3 DNA is TGTGCCAGTAGTATTGCCCAAGGAACAGGGGTGACTGAAGCTTTCTTT. It yields the protein CASSIAQGTGVTEAFF. The V gene is TRBV19, the J gene TRBJ1-1, with 7 positions matching TRBD1. The CDR3 runs 16 residues. Germline V gives CDR1 LNHDA, CDR2 SQIVND (reference sequence). The trim removed 3 bases at V and 5 bases at J, leaving 12 bases unmatched.

Written as DNA, the CDR3 is TGCGCCAGCAGCCAGGTTATCAGAGACATGAACACTGAAGCTTTCTTT. Protein product: CASSQVIRDMNTEAFF. The rearrangement joins TRBV4-3 to TRBJ1-1; D not resolved. Trimming stripped 3 bases from V and 0 bases from J, with 14 bases between. This CDR3 region has 16 residues. The germline V gene has CDR1 LGHNA and CDR2 YSLEER.

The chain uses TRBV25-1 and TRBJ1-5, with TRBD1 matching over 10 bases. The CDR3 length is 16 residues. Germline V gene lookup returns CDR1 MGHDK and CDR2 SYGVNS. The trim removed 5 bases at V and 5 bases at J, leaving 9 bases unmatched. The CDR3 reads CASSPWGGTGDQPQHF. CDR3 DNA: TGTGCCAGCAGTCCATGGGGTGGGACAGGGGATCAGCCCCAGCATTTT.

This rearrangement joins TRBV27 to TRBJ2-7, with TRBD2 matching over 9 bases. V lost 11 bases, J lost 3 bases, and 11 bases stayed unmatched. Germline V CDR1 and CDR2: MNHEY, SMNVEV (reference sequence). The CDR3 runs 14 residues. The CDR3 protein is CASSRAGGIYEQYF. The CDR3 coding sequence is TGTGCCTCTTCTCGGGCGGGAGGGATCTACGAGCAGTACTTC.

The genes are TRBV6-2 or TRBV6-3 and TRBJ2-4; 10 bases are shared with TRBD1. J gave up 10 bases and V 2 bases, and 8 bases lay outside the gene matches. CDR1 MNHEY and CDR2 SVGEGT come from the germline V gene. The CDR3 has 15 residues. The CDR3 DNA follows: TGTGCCAGCAGTTACAAAGGGACAGGGGCCCTAATTCAGTACTTC. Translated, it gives CASSYKGTGALIQYF.

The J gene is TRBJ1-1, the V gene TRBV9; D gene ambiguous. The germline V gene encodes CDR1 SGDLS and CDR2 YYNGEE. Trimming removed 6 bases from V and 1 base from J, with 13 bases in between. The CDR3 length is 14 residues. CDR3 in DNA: TGTGCCAGCAAACCCTCTGAGCAGAACACTGAAGCTTTCTTT. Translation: CASKPSEQNTEAFF.

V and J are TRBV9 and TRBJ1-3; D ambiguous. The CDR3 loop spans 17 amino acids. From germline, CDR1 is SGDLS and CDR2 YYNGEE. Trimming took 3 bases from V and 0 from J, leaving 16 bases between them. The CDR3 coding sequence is TGTGCCAGCAGCGGACCCCAGAGGTGGCTCTCTGGAAACACCATATATTTT. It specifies CASSGPQRWLSGNTIYF.

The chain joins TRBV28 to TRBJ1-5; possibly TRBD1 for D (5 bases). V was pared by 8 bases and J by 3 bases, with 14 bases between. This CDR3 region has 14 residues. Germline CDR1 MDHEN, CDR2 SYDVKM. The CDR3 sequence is CASHGARPNQPQHF. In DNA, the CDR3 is TGTGCCAGCCATGGGGCGCGCCCCAATCAGCCCCAGCATTTT.

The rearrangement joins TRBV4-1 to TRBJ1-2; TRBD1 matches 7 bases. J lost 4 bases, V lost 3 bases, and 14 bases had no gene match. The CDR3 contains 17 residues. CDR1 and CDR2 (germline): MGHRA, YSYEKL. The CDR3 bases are TGCGCCAGCAGCCAGGCGGGACAGCGTGTGTATCGCTATGGCTACACCTTC. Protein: CASSQAGQRVYRYGYTF.

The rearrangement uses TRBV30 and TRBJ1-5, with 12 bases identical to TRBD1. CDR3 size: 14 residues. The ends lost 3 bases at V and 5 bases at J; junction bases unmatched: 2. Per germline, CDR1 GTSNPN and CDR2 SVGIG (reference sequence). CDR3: CAWSGTGGYQPQHF. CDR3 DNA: TGTGCCTGGAGCGGGACAGGGGGCTATCAGCCCCAGCATTTT.

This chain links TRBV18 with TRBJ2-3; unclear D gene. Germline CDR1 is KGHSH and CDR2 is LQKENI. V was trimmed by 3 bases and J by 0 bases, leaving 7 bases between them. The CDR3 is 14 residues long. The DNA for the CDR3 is TGTGCCAGCTCACCTGGAGCTAGCACAGATACGCAGTATTTT. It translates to CASSPGASTDTQYF.

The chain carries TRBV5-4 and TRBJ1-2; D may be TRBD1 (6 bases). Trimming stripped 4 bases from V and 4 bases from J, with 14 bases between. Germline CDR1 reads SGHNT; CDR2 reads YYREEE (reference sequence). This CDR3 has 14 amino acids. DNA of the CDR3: TGTGCCAGCAGCCCGGGGGGGGGCGTCTATGGCTACACCTTC. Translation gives CASSPGGGVYGYTF.

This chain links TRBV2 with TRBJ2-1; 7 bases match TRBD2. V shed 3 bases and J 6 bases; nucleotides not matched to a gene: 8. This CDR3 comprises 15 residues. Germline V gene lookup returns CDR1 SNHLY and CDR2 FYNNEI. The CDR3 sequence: CASSEEGGIGNEQFF. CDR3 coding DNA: TGTGCCAGCAGTGAGGAGGGAGGGATAGGCAATGAGCAGTTCTTC.

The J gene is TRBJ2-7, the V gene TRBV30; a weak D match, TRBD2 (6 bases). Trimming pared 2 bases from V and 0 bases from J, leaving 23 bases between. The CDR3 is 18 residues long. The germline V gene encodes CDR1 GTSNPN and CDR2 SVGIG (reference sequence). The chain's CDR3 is CAWSFGGIGVESSYEQYF. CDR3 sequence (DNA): TGTGCCTGGAGTTTTGGAGGGATAGGGGTTGAAAGCTCCTACGAGCAGTACTTC.

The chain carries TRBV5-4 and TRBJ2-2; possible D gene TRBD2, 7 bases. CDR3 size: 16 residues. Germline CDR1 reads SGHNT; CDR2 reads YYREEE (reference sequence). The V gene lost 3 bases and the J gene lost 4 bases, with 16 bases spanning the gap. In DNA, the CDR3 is TGTGCCAGCAGCTGGGGGGGCCCTCGGGGCACCGGGGAGCTGTTTTTT. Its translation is CASSWGGPRGTGELFF.

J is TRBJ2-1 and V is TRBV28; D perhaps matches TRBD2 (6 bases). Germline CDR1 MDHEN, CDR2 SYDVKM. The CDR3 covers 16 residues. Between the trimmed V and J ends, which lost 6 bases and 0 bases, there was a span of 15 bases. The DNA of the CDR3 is TGTGCCAGCAGCCCAACTAGCTACTTCTCCTACAATGAGCAGTTCTTC. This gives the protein CASSPTSYFSYNEQFF.

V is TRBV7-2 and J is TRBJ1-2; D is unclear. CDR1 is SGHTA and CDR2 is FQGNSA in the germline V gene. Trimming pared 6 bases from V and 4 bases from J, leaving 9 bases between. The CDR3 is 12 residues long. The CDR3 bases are TGTGCCAGCAGTTTTCGGGGCTATGGCTACACCTTC. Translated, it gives CASSFRGYGYTF.

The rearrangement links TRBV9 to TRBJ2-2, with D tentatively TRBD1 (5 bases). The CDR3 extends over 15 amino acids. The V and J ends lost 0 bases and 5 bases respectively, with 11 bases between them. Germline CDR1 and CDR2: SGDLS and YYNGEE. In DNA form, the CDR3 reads TGTGCCAGCAGCGTAGGTGGGGCCCAGACCGGGGAGCTGTTTTTT. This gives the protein CASSVGGAQTGELFF.

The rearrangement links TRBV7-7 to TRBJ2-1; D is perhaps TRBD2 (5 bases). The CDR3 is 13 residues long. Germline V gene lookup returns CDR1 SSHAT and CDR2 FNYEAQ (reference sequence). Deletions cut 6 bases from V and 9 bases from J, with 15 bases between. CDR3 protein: CASSKASGSEQFF. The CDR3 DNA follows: TGTGCCAGCAGTAAGGCTTCGGGGAGTGAGCAGTTCTTC.

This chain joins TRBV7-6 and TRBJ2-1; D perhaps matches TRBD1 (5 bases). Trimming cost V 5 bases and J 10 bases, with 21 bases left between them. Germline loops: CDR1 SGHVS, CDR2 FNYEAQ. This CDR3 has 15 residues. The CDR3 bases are TGTGCCAGCAGCCCCGCCCGGCAGGGTTCGAAAGAGCAGTTCTTC. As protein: CASSPARQGSKEQFF.